The sequence of this T cell receptor beta chain was determined in a study of identifying expanded T cells in peripheral blood. The data were produced by immunoSEQ multiplex PCR, yet TCRdb's version contains in-frame clones alone and is incomplete. The data contain around 100,000 clones, around nine tenths of them singletons. This CDR3 is 15 amino acids long. CDR1 is PRHDT, CDR2 FYEKMQ, per germline (reference sequence). With 4 bases clipped from V and 2 bases from J, the junction kept 5 bases outside the gene matches. V usage is TRBV13 and J usage is TRBJ2-3; TRBD2 matches 8 bases. The TCR originated in a person between 18 and 75 years old in good health. Sequencing input: blood. The CDR3 DNA follows: TGTGCCAGCAGCTACTCGACTAGCGCCACAGATACGCAGTATTTT. Translation gives CASSYSTSATDTQYF. Together with reference TRBV13 and TRBJ2-3, the CDR3 gives the full variable domain: AAGVIQSPRHLIKEKRETATLKCYPIPRHDTVYWYQQGPGQDPQFLISFYEKMQSDKGSIPDRFSAQQFSDYHSELNMSSLELGDSALYFCASSYSTSATDTQYFGPGTRLTVL.